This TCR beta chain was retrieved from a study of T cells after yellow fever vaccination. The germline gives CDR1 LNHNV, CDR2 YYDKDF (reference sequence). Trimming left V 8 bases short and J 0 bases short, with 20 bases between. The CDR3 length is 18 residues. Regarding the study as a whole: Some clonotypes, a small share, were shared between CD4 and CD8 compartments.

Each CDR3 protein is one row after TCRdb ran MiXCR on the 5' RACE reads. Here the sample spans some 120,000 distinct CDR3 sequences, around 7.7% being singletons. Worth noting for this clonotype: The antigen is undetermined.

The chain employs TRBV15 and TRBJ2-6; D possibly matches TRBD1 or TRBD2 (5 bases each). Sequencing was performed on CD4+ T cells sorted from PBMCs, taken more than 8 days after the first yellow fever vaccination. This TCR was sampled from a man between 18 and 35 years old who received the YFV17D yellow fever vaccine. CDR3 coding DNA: TGTGCCACCGTCGAGGGGCGAGTTCGACTCTCTGGGGCCAACGTCCTGACTTTC. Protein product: CATVEGRVRLSGANVLTF.